This TCR beta chain derives from a study of cytomegalovirus exposure and HLA in healthy donors. Whole-study context: T cells numbering about 179 million yielded roughly 120 million unique TCR beta sequences in an earlier analysis. Notes on the study in general: Trimming of TCR beta V- and J-genes showed a link, identified in a later analysis, to a missense DCLRE1C variant. According to reports, the classifier identified cytomegalovirus status with high specificity and sensitivity.

Germline-derived CDR1 and CDR2 are SEHNR and FQNEAQ (reference sequence). The CDR3 has 12 amino acids. The PCR contained 60 Vbeta and 13 Jbeta primers. Here immunoSEQ multiplex PCR was the method, and the copy in TCRdb shows in-frame clones only, minus some. The data hold over 75,000 clones, with approximately 70% observed a single time. This clone has a handful of counts. Its target is unknown. At one of its ends the junction is not consistent with the germline gene, which may arise from a read error. The receptor's source is a man aged 25-40 years in good health and CMV-seronegative. The chain joins TRBV7-9 to TRBJ2-7; the match to TRBD2 covers 8 bases. Source material: PBMCs. CDR3 region: CSSSEAGAEQYF. The CDR3 DNA follows: TGTTCCAGCAGCGAAGCGGGGGCCGAGCAGTACTTC.